This TCR beta chain was recorded in a study of blood T cell repertoires in COVID-19 (dated by TCRdb to 2019 to 2021). Study-level background: Collaborator samples came from the United States, Italy and Spain and covered acute and convalescent phases of COVID-19. HLA class I and class II types, where available, came from metadata supplied by the sample provider rather than from assay-based typing. The samples were drawn from the first 160 participants of the ongoing ImmuneRACE study and from about 1,200 subjects provided by 6 global collaborators. The repertoires were released in a freely available public database meant as a resource for research on the immune response to SARS-CoV-2. The material from the prospective study consisted of cDNA or gDNA derived from T cells, B-cell-depleted T cells, or PBMCs. Nearly every sample came with metadata listing a de-identified subject ID, COVID-19 status, age in years and sex. The dataset comprised deeply sampled blood TCRbeta repertoires from subjects exposed to, actively infected with, or recovered from COVID-19. The research as a whole found: The amount of clinical and demographic metadata varied by source and participant and was provided uncurated.

With respect to this clone: No antigen is known for it. The record has no base qualities; no much larger clone is one base away.

The immunoSEQ Assay, a bias-controlled multiplex PCR, was used to amplify TCRbeta CDR3 regions from genomic DNA. The published analysis was carried out like this. Within the assay, amplification of reference gene primers was used to estimate how many nucleated cells each sample contained. To quantify the absolute abundance of each unique TCRbeta CDR3 rearrangement, sequence reads were collapsed and filtered. Productive Simpson clonality was computed per sample as the square root of Simpson's diversity index over productive rearrangements. TCRdb retrieved this table from immuneACCESS and kept in-frame rearrangements only. Not all clones are present; in checked studies, unresolved V genes account for under half, and no reason is known for the remainder. The D gene and trimming were derived from the DNA, and the V and J assignments and clone size from that table. For this sample the table gives about 290,000 clones, of which about nine tenths were detected only once. The ten largest clones add up to 1.5% to 2% of the sample.

In the prospective study, participants were roughly 18 to 89 years old, resided in about two dozen geographic areas of the United States, and were enrolled through a virtual design. To assign participants to cohorts, the prospective study relied on clinical history that participants themselves reported in a screening survey and a study questionnaire. Recovered participants in ImmuneRACE Cohort 3 were defined by two consecutive negative NP/OP PCR tests, clearance by a healthcare professional, or resolution of symptoms. Mobile phlebotomists in the prospective study collected whole blood, serum and a nasopharyngeal or oropharyngeal swab from every participant. Additional blood draws and questionnaires over an approximately two-month period could optionally be provided by prospective study participants. Blood samples from the prospective study were shipped frozen or at room temperature prior to DNA extraction.

V loses 3 bases at its end and J loses 1 base; junction bases beyond the gene matches: 3. From the cysteine through the phenylalanine, the CDR3 covers 16 amino acids. Kept here is only the CDR3 DNA, which spans 48 bases and is read in frame from base 1. The germline V gene yields SGDLS for CDR1 and YYNGEE for CDR2. The receptor comes from a woman aged 40 to 49 who had recovered from COVID-19. Recombination joined TRBV9 with TRBJ2-1, with 11 middle bases fitting TRBD2. Sequencing input: PBMCs or T cells enriched from blood (not recorded which). The DNA is as follows: TGTGCCAGCAGCGCTCTAGCGGGGGGTTCCTACAATGAGCAGTTCTTC. Translation gives CASSALAGGSYNEQFF.